A few counts support the clone carrying this T cell receptor (beta chain). Its antigen is as yet unknown. These data come from a study of T-cell memory formation after mild COVID-19. Findings and caveats of the study: SARS-CoV-2 specificity of second-wave clones peaking day 37 was unconfirmed. Shrinking CD4+ clones were chiefly CM and EM; CD8+ ones were chiefly EMRA.

CDR1 is SGHAT and CDR2 is FQNNGV in the germline V gene. Trimming took 0 bases from V and 8 from J, leaving 13 bases between them. The CDR3 length is 14 residues. TCRdb recomputed calls from the 5' RACE reads with MiXCR, one row per CDR3 protein. The sample records around 430,000 distinct CDR3 sequences, around a sixth being singletons. V usage is TRBV11-2 and J usage is TRBJ1-2; D gene unclear. The clonotype originates from a man between 18 and 35 years old who had mild COVID-19 (a few samples of this study predate the infection). Cell type and time point are not known. The sequenced sample was PBMCs or a T cell subset sorted from them (not recorded which). CDR3 protein: CASSLDQAGYGYTF. The CDR3 DNA follows: TGTGCCAGCAGCTTAGATCAAGCTGGGTACGGCTACACCTTC.